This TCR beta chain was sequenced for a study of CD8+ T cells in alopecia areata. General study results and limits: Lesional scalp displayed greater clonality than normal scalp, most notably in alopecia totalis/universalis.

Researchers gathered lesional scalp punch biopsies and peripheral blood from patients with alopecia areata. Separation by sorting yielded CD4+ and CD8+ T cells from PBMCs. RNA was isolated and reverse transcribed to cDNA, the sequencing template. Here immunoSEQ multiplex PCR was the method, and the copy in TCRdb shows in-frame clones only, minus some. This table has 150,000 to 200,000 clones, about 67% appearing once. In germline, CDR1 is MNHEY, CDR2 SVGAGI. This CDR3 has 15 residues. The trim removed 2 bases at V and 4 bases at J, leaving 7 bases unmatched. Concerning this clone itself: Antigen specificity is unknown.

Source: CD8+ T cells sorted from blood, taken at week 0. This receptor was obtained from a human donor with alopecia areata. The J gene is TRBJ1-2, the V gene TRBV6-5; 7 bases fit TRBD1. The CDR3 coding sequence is TGTGCCAGCAGTTACGGTCAGGGGGTAGCCTATGGCTACACCTTC. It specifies CASSYGQGVAYGYTF.